This TCR beta chain was sequenced in a study of glioma-infiltrating T cells after dendritic cell vaccination. Study-level information: Patients received three intradermal dendritic cell vaccine injections at biweekly intervals.

Germline assignment: CDR1 SGHAT and CDR2 FQNNGV. V was pared by 2 bases and J by 0 bases, with 10 bases between. The length of the CDR3 is 15 residues. Sequencing was performed with immunoSEQ multiplex PCR; in TCRdb, only in-frame clones are kept and a portion is missing. In the table there are 90,000 or so clones, more than 75% of which are singletons. The V gene is TRBV11-2, the J gene TRBJ1-2, with D maybe TRBD1 (6 bases). Sequencing used blood, obtained before dendritic cell vaccination. This receptor was identified in a human donor with glioblastoma. The CDR3 region is CASSLPWTANYGYTF. CDR3 nucleotide sequence: TGTGCCAGCAGCTTACCGTGGACAGCTAACTATGGCTACACCTTC.